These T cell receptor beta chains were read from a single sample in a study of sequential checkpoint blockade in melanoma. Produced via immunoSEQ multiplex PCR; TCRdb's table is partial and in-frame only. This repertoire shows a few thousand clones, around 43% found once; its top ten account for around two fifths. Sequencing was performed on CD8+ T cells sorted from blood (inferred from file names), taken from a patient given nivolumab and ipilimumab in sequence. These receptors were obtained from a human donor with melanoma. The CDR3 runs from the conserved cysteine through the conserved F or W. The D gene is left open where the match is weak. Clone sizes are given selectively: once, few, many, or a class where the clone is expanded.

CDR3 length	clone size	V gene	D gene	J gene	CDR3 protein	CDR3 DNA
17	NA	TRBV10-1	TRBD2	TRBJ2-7	CANRDYCRLLPCYEQYF	TGCGCCAACCGGGACTATTGTCGGTTACTCCCCTGCTACGAGCAGTACTTC
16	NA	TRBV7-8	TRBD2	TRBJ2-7	CASTPLASGSRDEQYF	TGTGCCAGCACCCCGTTGGCTAGCGGGAGTCGCGACGAGCAGTACTTC
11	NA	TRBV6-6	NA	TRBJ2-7	CASSYSTEQYF	TGTGCCAGCAGTTACTCGACAGAACAGTACTTC
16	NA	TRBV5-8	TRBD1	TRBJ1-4	CASSLSWDRLNEKLFF	TGTGCCAGCAGCTTGTCTTGGGACAGACTAAATGAAAAACTGTTTTTT
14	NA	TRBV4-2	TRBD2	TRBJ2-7	CASSTSGSSREQYF	TGTGCCAGCAGCACTAGCGGGAGTTCGCGAGAGCAGTACTTC
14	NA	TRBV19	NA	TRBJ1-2	CASSIVGGNYGYTF	TGTGCCAGTAGTATAGTAGGCGGAAACTATGGCTACACCTTC
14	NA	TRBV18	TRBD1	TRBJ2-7	CASSPPGGNREQYF	TGTGCCAGCTCACCCCCAGGGGGAAACCGCGAGCAGTACTTC
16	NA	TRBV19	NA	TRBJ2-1	CASSLTPSSREYEQFF	TGTGCCAGTAGTCTTACGCCCTCCTCCCGGGAGTATGAGCAGTTCTTC
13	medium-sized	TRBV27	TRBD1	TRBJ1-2	CASSLTGNYGYTF	TGTGCCAGCAGCCTGACAGGGAACTATGGCTACACCTTC
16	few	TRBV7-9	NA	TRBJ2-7	CASSLDIGASIYEQYF	TGTGCCAGCAGCTTAGACATAGGGGCATCGATCTACGAGCAGTACTTC
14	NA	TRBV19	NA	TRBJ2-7	CASSIITGSYEQYF	TGTGCCAGTAGTATAATTACAGGTTCCTACGAGCAGTACTTC
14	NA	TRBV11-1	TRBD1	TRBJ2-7	CASSHGTGEGEQYF	TGTGCCAGCAGCCACGGGACAGGGGAGGGCGAGCAGTACTTC
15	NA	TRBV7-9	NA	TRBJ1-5	CASSRDYYSNQPQHF	TGTGCCAGCAGCCGGGATTACTATAGCAATCAGCCCCAGCATTTT